The 13 T cell receptor beta chains given below trace back to one sample, sequenced in a study of prognosis after radiotherapy for stage I lung cancer (dated by TCRdb to the early 2020s). Sequencing was performed on an Illumina HiSeq 3000. Two rounds of multiplex PCR were used to amplify the TCR beta CDR3 region from genomic DNA. In the first round of PCR, primers specific to each TRBV and TRBJ gene were used, and the primer sequences are filed in Chinese patent CN105087789A. Through fastp at Q25 and MiXCR, TCRdb rebuilt clones from the public reads, retaining in-frame beta chains. Identical CDR3 proteins give one entry, which carries the most common genes and DNA. This sample comprises approximately 13,000 distinct CDR3 sequences, 31% of them detected only once. Clones ranked in the top ten supply about 30% of the sample. This material consisted of PBMCs, taken before or after stereotactic body radiation therapy (not recorded which). The receptors were sampled from a donor of 50 years or more with non-small cell lung cancer.

This clonotype came up many times. The genes are TRBV6-4 and TRBJ2-6; a weak D match, TRBD1 (5 bases). The CDR3 is 14 amino acids. Per the germline V gene, CDR1 is MRHNA and CDR2 is SNTAGT. Deletions cut 8 bases from V and 0 bases from J, with 8 bases between. CDR3 residues: CASGASSGANVLTF. CDR3 DNA sequence: TGTGCCAGCGGGGCGAGCTCTGGGGCCAACGTCCTGACTTTC.

This clonotype appeared many times. V and J are TRBV4-1 and TRBJ1-2; 7 nucleotides match TRBD1. Losses at the gene ends were 5 bases for V and 8 bases for J; bases not matched to a gene: 11. The CDR3 covers 14 residues. Germline V lookup: CDR1 MGHRA, CDR2 YSYEKL. CDR3 region: CASSKVMTGSGYTF. Written as DNA, the CDR3 is TGCGCCAGCAGCAAAGTGATGACAGGGAGCGGCTACACCTTC.

By share, this clonotype ranks as medium-sized. V and J are TRBV25-1 and TRBJ2-3; 12 bases map to TRBD1. CDR3 length: 17 residues. Germline-derived CDR1 and CDR2 are MGHDK and SYGVNS. Germline trimming cut 2 bases from V and 5 bases from J; bases unmatched to any gene: 8. The CDR3: CASSEPRDRGRIDTQYF. The CDR3 DNA follows: TGTGCCAGCAGTGAACCCCGGGACAGGGGGCGCATAGATACGCAGTATTTT.

Concerning this clonotype: Relative to the germline gene, one junction end is altered; a read error may explain this. The chain uses TRBV30 and TRBJ2-5; no clear D. The germline V gene encodes CDR1 GTSNPN and CDR2 SVGIG (reference sequence). CDR3 length: 11 amino acids. CDR3 sequence: CAWSAQENQCF. CDR3 coding DNA: TGTGCCTGGAGTGCGCAAGAGAACCAGTGCTTC.

This clonotype was observed at least ten times. The CDR3 loop reads CASSRGQTRGTQYF. CDR3 DNA sequence: TGTGCCAGCAGCCGCGGACAGACCAGGGGGACCCAGTACTTC. V and J are TRBV6-2 or TRBV6-3 and TRBJ2-5, with D perhaps TRBD1 (6 bases). CDR3 length: 14 residues. Trimming removed 6 bases at V and 7 bases at J, with 18 bases between. CDR1 and CDR2 from the germline V gene are MNHEY and SVGEGT.

The chain couples TRBV5-4 to TRBJ1-4; D call uncertain. V shed 3 bases and J shed 17 bases, with 26 bases lying between them. The germline V gene encodes CDR1 SGHNT and CDR2 YYREEE (reference sequence). This CDR3 is 15 amino acids long. The CDR3 loop is CASSSTLIGGNLLFF. DNA for the CDR3: TGTGCCAGCAGCTCGACCCTGATTGGAGGGAACCTACTTTTTTTT. Filled out from reference TRBV5-4 and TRBJ1-4, the complete variable domain reads ETGVTQSPTHLIKTRGQQVTLRCSSQSGHNTVSWYQQALGQGPQFIFQYYREEENGRGNFPPRFSGLQFPNYSSELNVNALELDDSALYLCASSSTLIGGNLLFFGSGTQLSVL.

In the case of this clonotype: A single base is all that separates this from a far larger clone, so a read error is likely. CDR3 in amino acids: CVSSRSGVFYNEQFF. The CDR3 DNA reads TGTGTCAGCAGTCGGTCGGGAGTATTCTACAATGAGCAGTTCTTC. The chain is built from TRBV6-5 and TRBJ2-1; TRBD2 might be the D (6 bases). CDR1 is MNHEY and CDR2 is SVGAGI in the germline V gene. The CDR3 runs 15 residues.

V and J are TRBV25-1 and TRBJ2-7; no clear D gene. The CDR3 loop spans 13 amino acids. Germline assignment: CDR1 MGHDK and CDR2 SYGVNS. V was cut by 1 base and J by 3 bases, with 7 bases left in between. DNA of the CDR3: TGTGCCAGCAGTGAATTACGAAGCTACGAGCAGTACTTC. The encoded protein is CASSELRSYEQYF.

By proportion, this clonotype is medium-sized. The gene calls are TRBV7-8 and TRBJ1-6, with D tentatively TRBD1 (5 bases). Looked up from germline, CDR1 is SGHVS and CDR2 is FQNEAQ. CDR3 length: 15 residues. Between the trimmed V and J ends, which lost 2 bases and 6 bases, there was a span of 11 bases. The chain's CDR3 is CASSLKYQGNSPLHF. CDR3 in DNA: TGTGCCAGCAGCTTAAAGTACCAGGGTAATTCACCCCTCCACTTT.

This sequence joins TRBV12-3 or TRBV12-4 and TRBJ2-3, with D possibly called TRBD1 or TRBD2 (9 bases each). This CDR3 has 19 residues. V dropped 4 bases and J dropped 3 bases, with 26 bases sitting between them. The CDR3 sequence is CASSWDRVGAGGETDTQYF. Here the CDR3 DNA reads TGTGCCAGCAGTTGGGACAGGGTTGGGGCGGGAGGGGAAACAGATACGCAGTATTTT.

This clonotype was detected ten times or more. The V gene is TRBV12-3 or TRBV12-4, the J gene TRBJ2-3, with TRBD1 matching over 9 bases. CDR3 size: 15 residues. The V segment lost 6 bases and the J segment 2 bases; nucleotides outside the gene matches: 6. This CDR3 is CASRSGTGSTDTQYF. CDR3 bases: TGTGCCAGCAGGTCGGGGACAGGGTCCACAGATACGCAGTATTTT.

With respect to this clonotype: At one end the junction does not follow the germline gene, possibly because of a read error. The J gene is TRBJ2-5, the V gene TRBV9, with D maybe TRBD2 (6 bases). This CDR3 spans 14 amino acids. CDR1 is SGDLS and CDR2 is YYNGEE in the germline V gene. The CDR3 DNA reads TGTGCCAGCACCACGGAGGGCTACCAAGAGACCCGGTACTTC. This translates into CASTTEGYQETRYF.

Many counts were recorded for this clonotype. The V and J genes are TRBV7-9 and TRBJ2-2; no definite D call. With 5 bases removed from V and 0 bases from J, the gap between germline ends came to 13 bases. The length of the CDR3 is 16 residues. Germline values: CDR1 SEHNR, CDR2 FQNEAQ (reference sequence). CDR3 coding DNA: TGTGCCAGCAGCCCTCCTTTGGCGGCGAACACCGGGGAGCTGTTTTTT. Translated, it gives CASSPPLAANTGELFF.